The clone carrying this TCR beta chain was seen ten or more times. Its cognate antigen is unknown. TCR alpha and TCR beta cDNA libraries with sample barcodes and UMIs came from 5'RACE using constant-segment primers. One entry per CDR3 protein results from TCRdb running MiXCR on the 5' RACE reads. The sample comprises fewer than 110,000 distinct CDR3 sequences, 13% to 15% of which are singletons, and about 39% rests with the top ten. The CDR3 spans 15 residues. With V trimmed by 0 bases and J by 5 bases, 5 bases remained unmatched. Germline V lookup: CDR1 LNHNV, CDR2 YYDKDF (reference sequence). This entry belongs to a study of T-cell memory formation after mild COVID-19. As for the study in general: The two donors had largely donor-specific TCR clusters. Study-wide results and limits: Cross-reactive memory seemingly joined, as some responding clones were found in pre-infection memory.

The sample comprised PBMCs or a T cell subset sorted from them (not recorded which). J is TRBJ2-7 and V is TRBV15; 9 bases are a match to TRBD1. The TCR sequence derives from a man younger than 30 who had mild COVID-19 (a few samples of this study predate the infection). Cell type and time point are not known. DNA for the CDR3: TGTGCCACCAGCAGAGAAGGGACAGGGAACCACGAGCAGTACTTC. It codes for CATSREGTGNHEQYF.